These 26 T cell receptor beta chains share one sample of origin, sequenced in a study of cytomegalovirus exposure and HLA in healthy donors. Profiling relied on immunoSEQ multiplex PCR, and the TCRdb table lists in-frame clones only, not all of them. The sample carries roughly 130,000 clones, approximately 84% recorded once. Sequences were obtained from PBMCs. The origin of the receptors is a young woman in good health and CMV-seronegative.

The count of this clone is one. V and J are TRBV5-1 and TRBJ2-2; D possibly corresponds to TRBD1 (5 bases). V was cut by 0 bases and J by 1 base, with 7 bases left in between. The germline V gene encodes CDR1 SGHRS and CDR2 YFSETQ. The CDR3 has 15 residues. The CDR3 is CASSLEQVNTGELFF. DNA for the CDR3: TGCGCCAGCAGCTTGGAACAGGTGAACACCGGGGAGCTGTTTTTT.

The V and J genes are TRBV27 and TRBJ1-2; 8 bases are a match to TRBD1. The germline V gene encodes CDR1 MNHEY and CDR2 SMNVEV (reference sequence). The CDR3 length is 14 residues. Trimming removed 10 bases from V and 4 bases from J; junction bases left unmatched: 11. For the CDR3, the DNA is TGTGCCACCAGACGGACAGGGAGGTTCTATGGCTACACCTTC. Its translation is CATRRTGRFYGYTF.

This clone was observed a few times. The chain carries TRBV5-1 and TRBJ2-7; 7 bases match TRBD1. Germline V gives CDR1 SGHRS, CDR2 YFSETQ. The J segment lost 0 bases and the V segment lost 4 bases, leaving 10 bases of the junction unmatched. This CDR3 region has 16 residues. For the CDR3, the DNA is TGCGCCAGCAGCAAATCGGAAGGGGGCAGCTCCTACGAGCAGTACTTC. Translated: CASSKSEGGSSYEQYF.

The chain uses TRBV7-8 and TRBJ1-2; TRBD1 agrees at 9 bases. CDR3 length: 15 residues. V lost 5 bases to trimming and J lost 1 base; unmatched junction nucleotides: 5. Germline CDR1 is SGHVS and CDR2 is FQNEAQ. The DNA for the CDR3 is TGTGCCAGCAGCACCTGGGACAGGGTTAACTATGGCTACACCTTC. Protein product: CASSTWDRVNYGYTF.

The chain combines TRBV10-2 with TRBJ2-1, with 11 bases that match TRBD2. V lost 6 bases, J lost 8 bases, and 6 bases stayed unmatched. Germline CDR1 and CDR2: WSHSY and SAAADI. The CDR3 runs 14 residues. In DNA, the CDR3 is TGCGCCAGCAGGGATAGCGGGGGGGTAGATGAGCAGTTCTTC. Protein product: CASRDSGGVDEQFF.

This clone was found a few times. J is TRBJ1-4 and V is TRBV19, with 7 bases lining up with TRBD1. Trimming took 6 bases from V and 4 from J; bases not matched to a gene: 5. CDR1 and CDR2 from the germline V gene are LNHDA and SQIVND (reference sequence). The CDR3 spans 14 residues. CDR3: CASRPTGSNEKLFF. The CDR3 region has the DNA TGTGCCAGTAGGCCGACAGGGAGTAATGAAAAACTGTTTTTT.

In DNA form, the CDR3 reads TGTGCCAGCAGTTTAGGTCGTCGGCAGGGCTACGAGCAGTACTTC. Protein: CASSLGRRQGYEQYF. The chain recombines TRBV28 with TRBJ2-7; maybe TRBD1 (5 bases). The CDR3 runs 15 residues. Trimming took 2 bases from V and 3 from J, leaving 14 bases between them. Germline CDR1 is MDHEN and CDR2 is SYDVKM.

The chain uses TRBV20-1 and TRBJ2-1; the D is unclear. Trimming left V 6 bases short and J 2 bases short, with 5 bases between. CDR1 and CDR2 from the germline V gene are DFQATT and SNEGSKA (reference sequence). The CDR3 has 11 amino acids. This CDR3 is CSAGAYNEQFF. CDR3 nucleotide sequence: TGCAGTGCGGGCGCCTACAATGAGCAGTTCTTC.

The V call is TRBV13, the J call TRBJ1-2; no clear D. The CDR3 spans 13 residues. The germline V gene encodes CDR1 PRHDT and CDR2 FYEKMQ (reference sequence). Trimming cost V 5 bases and J 2 bases, with 9 bases left between them. CDR3 DNA sequence: TGTGCCAGCAGCCAGAACAGAAACTATGGCTACACCTTC. Translated, it gives CASSQNRNYGYTF.

This rearrangement joins TRBV7-2 to TRBJ2-7, with TRBD1 matching over 10 bases. Germline V lookup: CDR1 SGHTA, CDR2 FQGNSA. Trimming cost V 4 bases and J 4 bases; bases outside gene matches: 4. This CDR3 is built from 14 residues. CDR3 nucleotide sequence: TGTGCCAGCAGCTGGGGGGACAGGGGTTACGAGCAGTACTTC. It codes for CASSWGDRGYEQYF.

The V call is TRBV4-3, the J call TRBJ2-3; no reliable D call. Between the trimmed V and J ends, which lost 4 bases and 4 bases, there was a span of 15 bases. Per the germline V gene, CDR1 is LGHNA and CDR2 is YSLEER. The CDR3 sequence is 15 residues long. The DNA of the CDR3 is TGCGCCAGCAGCCGACTTTCCCACATTGCAGATACGCAGTATTTT. Its translation: CASSRLSHIADTQYF.

This chain joins TRBV6-5 and TRBJ1-2; TRBD1 aligns across 10 bases. Germline V gene lookup returns CDR1 MNHEY and CDR2 SVGAGI. J lost 5 bases, V lost 8 bases, and 11 bases had no gene match. This CDR3 has 15 amino acids. The CDR3: CASAPWTGGSYGYTF. For the CDR3, the DNA is TGTGCCAGCGCCCCTTGGACAGGGGGTAGTTATGGCTACACCTTC.

V gene TRBV14 combines with J gene TRBJ1-6; 8 nucleotides agree with TRBD1. CDR3 length: 19 residues. The junction had 15 bases not matched to a gene; V was cut back by 1 base and J by 7 bases. Looked up from germline, CDR1 is SGHDN and CDR2 is FVKESK. CDR3 nucleotide sequence: TGTGCCAGCAGCCAAGGAAGGGCAGGGACAGGCGACTTAAATTCACCCCTCCACTTT. This translates into CASSQGRAGTGDLNSPLHF.

For the CDR3, the DNA is TGTGCCAGTGGGCGAAACAGGGGGACTGAAGCTTTCTTT. It encodes CASGRNRGTEAFF. The rearrangement uses TRBV19 and TRBJ1-1; 8 bases line up with TRBD1. Germline CDR1 and CDR2: LNHDA and SQIVND (reference sequence). CDR3 length: 13 residues. The J segment lost 5 bases and the V segment lost 8 bases, leaving 7 bases of the junction unmatched. The full variable domain, its missing parts supplied by reference TRBV19 and TRBJ1-1, is DGGITQSPKYLFRKEGQNVTLSCEQNLNHDAMYWYRQDPGQGLRLIYYSQIVNDFQKGDIAEGYSVSREKKESFPLTVTSAQKNPTAFYLCASGRNRGTEAFFGQGTRLTVV.

This rearrangement joins TRBV6-4 to TRBJ2-3; 9 bases agree with TRBD2. CDR1 and CDR2 (germline): MRHNA, SNTAGT. The CDR3 consists of 17 residues. The J segment lost 4 bases and the V segment lost 4 bases, leaving 12 bases of the junction unmatched. CDR3 protein: CASSVAIWRGGPDTQYF. The DNA for the CDR3 is TGTGCCAGCAGTGTCGCTATATGGCGGGGGGGCCCAGATACGCAGTATTTT.

This chain links TRBV28 with TRBJ1-3; 7 bases are shared with TRBD1. The CDR3 consists of 15 residues. The trim removed 4 bases at V and 0 bases at J, leaving 3 bases unmatched. The germline V gene has CDR1 MDHEN and CDR2 SYDVKM. The CDR3 sequence is CASSSGTASGNTIYF. CDR3 DNA: TGTGCCAGCAGTTCGGGGACAGCCTCTGGAAACACCATATATTTT.

The chain joins TRBV27 to TRBJ1-5; TRBD1 might be the D (6 bases). Trimming cost V 6 bases and J 12 bases, with 21 bases left between them. This CDR3 contains 14 residues. Germline lookup yields CDR1 MNHEY and CDR2 SMNVEV (reference sequence). The CDR3 region is CASSQKKTGKVQHF. The CDR3 DNA is TGTGCCAGCAGCCAGAAAAAGACAGGAAAGGTCCAGCATTTT.

Here the CDR3 reads CASSLAGRSTDTQYF. CDR3 bases: TGTGCCAGCAGTTTAGCGGGGCGAAGCACAGATACGCAGTATTTT. The gene calls are TRBV28 and TRBJ2-3; tentatively, D is TRBD2 (6 bases). Germline CDR1 reads MDHEN; CDR2 reads SYDVKM. This CDR3 is 15 amino acids long. Trimming took 2 bases from V and 0 from J, leaving 9 bases between them.

The genes are TRBV6-1 and TRBJ1-1; maybe TRBD1 (5 bases). Deletions cut 4 bases from V and 1 base from J, with 10 bases between. Germline V CDR1 and CDR2: MNHNS, SASEGT. The CDR3 loop spans 14 amino acids. In DNA form, the CDR3 reads TGTGCCAGCAGTGGTTGGGGGGGGAACACTGAAGCTTTCTTT. Protein product: CASSGWGGNTEAFF.

The chain recombines TRBV9 with TRBJ2-1; D is unclear. The V end lost 4 bases, the J end lost 0 bases, and 14 bases lay between the germline ends. Germline CDR1 SGDLS, CDR2 YYNGEE. The CDR3 has 16 amino acids. CDR3 nucleotides: TGTGCCAGCAGCCCTGACTCGAAAAGCTCCTACAATGAGCAGTTCTTC. The encoded protein is CASSPDSKSSYNEQFF.

The chain employs TRBV7-2 and TRBJ2-7; 9 bases are shared with TRBD2. J was trimmed by 2 bases and V by 0 bases; bases with no gene match: 5. Looked up from germline, CDR1 is SGHTA and CDR2 is FQGNSA. The CDR3 consists of 16 residues. In nucleotides, the CDR3 is TGTGCCAGCAGCTTAGCTAGCGGGGGTTCCCCCTACGAGCAGTACTTC. It yields the protein CASSLASGGSPYEQYF.

This clone showed up just once. This chain uses TRBV11-2 with TRBJ2-7; 9 positions agree with TRBD1. The CDR3 consists of 13 residues. The V gene end was trimmed by 5 bases and the J gene end by 7 bases; junction bases not matched to a gene: 6. Germline-derived CDR1 and CDR2 are SGHAT and FQNNGV. This CDR3 is CASSPQGAGEQYF. The CDR3 DNA reads TGTGCCAGCAGCCCACAGGGGGCGGGGGAGCAGTACTTC.

This clone appeared once. This rearrangement joins TRBV10-3 to TRBJ1-5, with 9 bases identical to TRBD1. The germline CDR1 and CDR2 sequences are ENHRY and SYGVKD. The length of the CDR3 is 14 residues. With 4 bases clipped from V and 6 bases from J, the junction kept 4 bases outside the gene matches. The CDR3 DNA reads TGTGCCATCAGTGGTGACAGGGGGTCTCAGCCCCAGCATTTT. As protein: CAISGDRGSQPQHF.

The chain recombines TRBV6-4 with TRBJ2-3; 10 bases agree with TRBD2. V lost 0 bases and J lost 6; bases outside the gene matches: 0. CDR3 length: 14 amino acids. Germline V gene lookup returns CDR1 MRHNA and CDR2 SNTAGT. CDR3 in amino acids: CASSDSGLADTQYF. CDR3 coding DNA: TGTGCCAGCAGTGACTCGGGACTAGCGGATACGCAGTATTTT.

The V and J genes are TRBV7-8 and TRBJ2-7, with D possibly being TRBD2 (5 bases). Per the germline V gene, CDR1 is SGHVS and CDR2 is FQNEAQ. The ends were cut back, 1 base at V and 2 bases at J, with 9 bases in the middle. The CDR3 consists of 14 residues. CDR3: CASSLVAGAYEQYF. CDR3 coding DNA: TGTGCCAGCAGCTTAGTTGCGGGTGCCTACGAGCAGTACTTC.

This chain links TRBV9 with TRBJ1-2, with 9 bases lining up with TRBD1. The CDR3 consists of 15 residues. V lost 3 bases, J lost 0 bases, and 3 bases stayed unmatched. CDR1 is SGDLS and CDR2 is YYNGEE in the germline V gene. CDR3 amino acids: CASSARDRANYGYTF. CDR3 bases: TGTGCCAGCAGCGCAAGGGACAGGGCTAACTATGGCTACACCTTC. The variable domain in full, completed from reference TRBV9 and TRBJ1-2, reads DSGVTQTPKHLITATGQRVTLRCSPRSGDLSVYWYQQSLDQGLQFLIQYYNGEERAKGNILERFSAQQFPDLHSELNLSSLELGDSALYFCASSARDRANYGYTFGSGTRLTVV.